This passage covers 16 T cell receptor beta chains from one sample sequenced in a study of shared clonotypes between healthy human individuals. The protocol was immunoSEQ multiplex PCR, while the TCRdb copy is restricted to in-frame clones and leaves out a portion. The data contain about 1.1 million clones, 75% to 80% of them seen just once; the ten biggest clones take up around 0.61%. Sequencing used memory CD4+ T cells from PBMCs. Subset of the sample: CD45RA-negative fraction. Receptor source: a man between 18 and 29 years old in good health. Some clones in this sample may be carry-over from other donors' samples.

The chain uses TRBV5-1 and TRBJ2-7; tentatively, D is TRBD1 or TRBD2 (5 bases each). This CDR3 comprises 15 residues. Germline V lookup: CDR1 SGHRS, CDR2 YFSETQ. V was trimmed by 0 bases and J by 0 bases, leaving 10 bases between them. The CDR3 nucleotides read TGCGCCAGCAGCTTGGCCCCTGGGGGCTCCTACGAGCAGTACTTC. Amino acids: CASSLAPGGSYEQYF. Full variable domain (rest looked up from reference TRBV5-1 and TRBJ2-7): KAGVTQTPRYLIKTRGQQVTLSCSPISGHRSVSWYQQTPGQGLQFLFEYFSETQRNKGNFPGRFSGRQFSNSRSEMNVSTLELGDSALYLCASSLAPGGSYEQYFGPGTRLTVT.

This chain's CDR3 is CASSVGLGKTQYF. Here the CDR3 DNA reads TGTGCCAGCAGCGTGGGTCTGGGGAAGACCCAGTACTTC. The chain employs TRBV7-2 and TRBJ2-5; D ambiguous. Per the germline V gene, CDR1 is SGHTA and CDR2 is FQGNSA. Trimming stripped 5 bases from V and 6 bases from J, with 13 bases between. The CDR3 is 13 amino acids.

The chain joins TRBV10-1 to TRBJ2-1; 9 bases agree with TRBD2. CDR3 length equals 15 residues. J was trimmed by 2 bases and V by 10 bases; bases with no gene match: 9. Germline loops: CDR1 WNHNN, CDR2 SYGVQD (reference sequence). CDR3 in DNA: TGCGCCATTTTGAGACTAGCGGATACCTACAATGAGCAGTTCTTC. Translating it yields CAILRLADTYNEQFF.

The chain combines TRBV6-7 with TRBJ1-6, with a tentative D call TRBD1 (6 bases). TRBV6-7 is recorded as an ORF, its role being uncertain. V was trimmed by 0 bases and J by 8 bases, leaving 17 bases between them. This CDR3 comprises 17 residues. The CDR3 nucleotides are TGTGCCAGCAGTTACTCTCCCCAGGGGCGCCCCTATTCACCCCTCCACTTT. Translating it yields CASSYSPQGRPYSPLHF.

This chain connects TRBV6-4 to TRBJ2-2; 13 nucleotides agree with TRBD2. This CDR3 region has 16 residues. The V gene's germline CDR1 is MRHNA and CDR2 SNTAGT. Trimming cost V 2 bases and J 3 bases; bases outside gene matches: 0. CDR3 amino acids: CASSDGLAGDTGELFF. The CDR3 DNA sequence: TGTGCCAGCAGTGACGGACTAGCGGGAGACACCGGGGAGCTGTTTTTT.

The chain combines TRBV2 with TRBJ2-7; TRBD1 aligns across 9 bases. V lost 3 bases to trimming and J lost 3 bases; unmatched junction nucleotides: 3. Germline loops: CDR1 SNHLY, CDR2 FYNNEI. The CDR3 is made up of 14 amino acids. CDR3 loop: CASSDRTGVYEQYF. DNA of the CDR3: TGTGCCAGCAGTGATCGGACAGGGGTCTACGAGCAGTACTTC.

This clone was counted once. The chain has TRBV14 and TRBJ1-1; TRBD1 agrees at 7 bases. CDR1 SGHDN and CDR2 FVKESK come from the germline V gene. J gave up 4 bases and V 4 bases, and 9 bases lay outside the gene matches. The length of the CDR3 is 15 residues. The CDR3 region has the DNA TGTGCCAGCAGCCTGAACAGGGGTTATGGCACTGAAGCTTTCTTT. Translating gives CASSLNRGYGTEAFF.

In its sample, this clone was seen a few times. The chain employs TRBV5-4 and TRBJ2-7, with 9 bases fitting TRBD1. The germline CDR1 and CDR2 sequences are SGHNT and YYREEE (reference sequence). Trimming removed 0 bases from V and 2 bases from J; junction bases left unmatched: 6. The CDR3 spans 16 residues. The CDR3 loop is CASSLGVRDRAYEQYF. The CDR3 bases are TGTGCCAGCAGCTTGGGCGTCCGGGACAGGGCCTACGAGCAGTACTTC.

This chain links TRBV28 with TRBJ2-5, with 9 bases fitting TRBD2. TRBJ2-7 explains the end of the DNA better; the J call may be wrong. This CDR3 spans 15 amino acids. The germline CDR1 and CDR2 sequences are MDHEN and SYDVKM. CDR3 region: CASTRSGSPSYEQYF. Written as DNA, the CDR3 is TGTGCCAGCACCCGTAGCGGGAGCCCCTCCTACGAGCAGTACTTC.

In DNA, the CDR3 is TGTGCCAGCAGTTTTGGGTCAGCCCAGTTCTTC. Translating gives CASSFGSAQFF. This chain links TRBV27 with TRBJ2-1; D is undetermined. CDR3 length: 11 residues. Germline CDR1 and CDR2: MNHEY and SMNVEV (reference sequence). V was trimmed by 3 bases and J by 13 bases, leaving 10 bases between them.

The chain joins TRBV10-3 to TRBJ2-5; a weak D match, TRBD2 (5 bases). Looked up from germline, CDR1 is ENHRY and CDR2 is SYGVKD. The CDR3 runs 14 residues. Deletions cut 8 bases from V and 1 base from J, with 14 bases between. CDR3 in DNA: TGTGCCATCCGTGTTAGCGCATTCCAAGAGACCCAGTACTTC. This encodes CAIRVSAFQETQYF.

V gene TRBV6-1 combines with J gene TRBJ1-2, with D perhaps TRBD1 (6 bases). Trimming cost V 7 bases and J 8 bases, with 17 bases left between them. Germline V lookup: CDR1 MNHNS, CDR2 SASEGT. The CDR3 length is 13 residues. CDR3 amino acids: CASKLLQGFGYTF. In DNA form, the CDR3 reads TGTGCCAGCAAGCTCCTCCAGGGGTTCGGCTACACCTTC.

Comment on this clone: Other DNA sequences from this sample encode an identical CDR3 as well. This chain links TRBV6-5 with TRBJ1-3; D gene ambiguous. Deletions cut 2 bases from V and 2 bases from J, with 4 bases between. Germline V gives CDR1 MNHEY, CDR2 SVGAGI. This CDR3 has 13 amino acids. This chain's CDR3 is CASSYRTGNTIYF. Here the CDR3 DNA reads TGTGCCAGCAGTTACAGGACTGGAAACACCATATATTTT.

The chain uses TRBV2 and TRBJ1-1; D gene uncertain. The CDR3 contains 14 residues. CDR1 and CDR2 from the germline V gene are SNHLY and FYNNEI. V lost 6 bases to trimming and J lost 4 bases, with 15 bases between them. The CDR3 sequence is CASSPSTESTEAFF. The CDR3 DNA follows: TGTGCCAGCAGCCCATCAACAGAAAGCACTGAAGCTTTCTTT.

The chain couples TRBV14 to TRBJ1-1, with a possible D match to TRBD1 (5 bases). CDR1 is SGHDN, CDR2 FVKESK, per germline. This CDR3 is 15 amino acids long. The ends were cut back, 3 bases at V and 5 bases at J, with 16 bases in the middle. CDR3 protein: CASSQAVGGGTEAFF. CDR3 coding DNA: TGTGCCAGCAGCCAGGCCGTGGGGGGAGGAACTGAAGCTTTCTTT. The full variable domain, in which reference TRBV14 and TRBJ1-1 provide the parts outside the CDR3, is EAGVTQFPSHSVIEKGQTVTLRCDPISGHDNLYWYRRVMGKEIKFLLHFVKESKQDESGMPNNRFLAERTGGTYSTLKVQPAELEDSGVYFCASSQAVGGGTEAFFGQGTRLTVV.

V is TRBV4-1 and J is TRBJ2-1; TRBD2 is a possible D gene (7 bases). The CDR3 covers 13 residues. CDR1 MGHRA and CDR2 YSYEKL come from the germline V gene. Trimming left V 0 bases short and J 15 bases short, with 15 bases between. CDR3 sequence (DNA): TGCGCCAGCAGCCAAGAAGGCGGGGGCGGACGGTTCTTC. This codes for CASSQEGGGGRFF.